Shown below are 32 T cell receptor beta chains from a single sample sequenced in a study of blood T cell repertoires in COVID-19. Here immunoSEQ multiplex PCR was the method, and the copy in TCRdb shows in-frame clones only, minus some. The table has 250,000 or so clones, around 86% seen once. Sequences were obtained from peripheral blood. The receptors derive from an older woman with COVID-19, enrolled during active disease.

This clone occurred many times. V usage is TRBV9 and J usage is TRBJ1-2; the D is unclear. V lost 4 bases and J 0 bases, leaving 19 bases between the germline ends. Germline V gene sequence: CDR1 SGDLS, CDR2 YYNGEE. The CDR3 has 17 residues. The CDR3 bases are TGTGCCAGCAGCCCCCAGGAGAGGACTTTAGCTAACTATGGCTACACCTTC. Protein: CASSPQERTLANYGYTF.

This clone was detected only once. The chain recombines TRBV5-1 with TRBJ2-5; 10 bases match TRBD2. The CDR3 consists of 15 residues. The V gene end was trimmed by 2 bases and the J gene end by 1 base; junction bases not matched to a gene: 2. Germline loops: CDR1 SGHRS, CDR2 YFSETQ. The CDR3 bases are TGCGCCAGCAGCTTACTAGCGGGACCCCAAGAGACCCAGTACTTC. It codes for CASSLLAGPQETQYF.

This rearrangement joins TRBV5-4 to TRBJ2-1, with D perhaps TRBD2 (6 bases). The V gene lost 2 bases and the J gene lost 0 bases, with 9 bases spanning the gap. The CDR3 spans 15 residues. Germline CDR1 is SGHNT and CDR2 is YYREEE (reference sequence). CDR3 residues: CASSFAGSSYNEQFF. Here the CDR3 DNA reads TGTGCCAGCAGCTTCGCGGGGAGCTCCTACAATGAGCAGTTCTTC.

This sequence joins TRBV5-1 and TRBJ2-7; 10 nucleotides agree with TRBD2. This CDR3 has 15 amino acids. CDR1 is SGHRS, CDR2 YFSETQ, per germline. V was pared by 2 bases and J by 4 bases, with 6 bases of the junction left unmatched. In DNA, the CDR3 is TGCGCCAGCAGCTTCGGGCCTAGCGGGAGTTACGAGCAGTACTTC. The encoded protein is CASSFGPSGSYEQYF.

J is TRBJ1-2 and V is TRBV7-9; D is uncertain. CDR3 length: 13 residues. Germline CDR1 and CDR2: SEHNR and FQNEAQ (reference sequence). V lost 4 bases, J lost 2 bases, and 8 bases lay in between. The CDR3 sequence: CASSSAGNYGYTF. The CDR3 region has the DNA TGTGCCAGCAGCTCTGCGGGGAACTATGGCTACACCTTC.

CDR3: CASIFERAAGNTIYF. Written as DNA, the CDR3 is TGTGCCAGCATTTTTGAGCGTGCAGCTGGAAACACCATATATTTT. This rearrangement joins TRBV6-6 to TRBJ1-3; D is uncertain. The CDR3 spans 15 residues. V lost 7 bases and J lost 2, with 15 bases in between. Germline V lookup: CDR1 MNHNY, CDR2 SVGAGI (reference sequence).

V and J are TRBV29-1 and TRBJ2-7, with TRBD2 matching over 14 bases. This CDR3 has 15 residues. CDR1 and CDR2 from the germline V gene are SQVTM and ANQGSEA. V lost 5 bases to trimming and J lost 2 bases; unmatched junction nucleotides: 5. This CDR3 reads CSVSGTSGSAYEQYF. CDR3 nucleotide sequence: TGCAGCGTTTCCGGGACTAGCGGGAGCGCCTACGAGCAGTACTTC.

J is TRBJ1-4 and V is TRBV30; tentative D call: TRBD1 (6 bases). The germline CDR1 and CDR2 sequences are GTSNPN and SVGIG (reference sequence). This CDR3 is 14 amino acids long. V was shortened by 0 bases and J by 10 bases, with 15 bases between the two germline ends. The CDR3 sequence is CAWSVGGPPGKLFF. The CDR3 coding sequence is TGTGCCTGGAGTGTAGGGGGTCCCCCGGGAAAACTGTTTTTT.

This clone was picked up one time. V and J are TRBV28 and TRBJ1-5; tentatively, D is TRBD1 (5 bases). V shed 5 bases and J shed 7 bases, with 15 bases lying between them. The CDR3 totals 14 residues. Germline CDR1 MDHEN, CDR2 SYDVKM. CDR3 loop: CASSPFGGGQPQHF. In DNA, the CDR3 is TGTGCCAGCAGTCCATTCGGGGGAGGGCAGCCCCAGCATTTT.

This clone was counted between two and nine times. The DNA for the CDR3 is TGTGCCAGCAGTCCCCAGGGGACTAGCGGGATCTACGAGCAGTACTTC. This gives the protein CASSPQGTSGIYEQYF. The gene calls are TRBV27 and TRBJ2-7; 13 bases line up with TRBD2. The junction had 7 bases not matched to a gene; V was cut back by 5 bases and J by 3 bases. Looked up from germline, CDR1 is MNHEY and CDR2 is SMNVEV (reference sequence). The CDR3 runs 16 residues.

V and J are TRBV7-3 and TRBJ1-4; 11 bases fit TRBD1. The CDR3 consists of 14 residues. Per germline, CDR1 SGHTA and CDR2 FQGTGA. Trimming cost V 5 bases and J 8 bases; bases outside gene matches: 4. CDR3 residues: CASSRDRGDEKLFF. The DNA for the CDR3 is TGTGCCAGCAGCCGGGACAGGGGGGACGAAAAACTGTTTTTT.

V is TRBV28 and J is TRBJ1-5, with TRBD1 matching 7 bases. CDR1 MDHEN and CDR2 SYDVKM come from the germline V gene. This CDR3 has 14 amino acids. Trimming cost V 6 bases and J 7 bases; bases outside gene matches: 9. CDR3 nucleotide sequence: TGTGCCAGCAGCGTCAACAGGGGAATGCAGCCCCAGCATTTT. It yields the protein CASSVNRGMQPQHF.

This chain joins TRBV24-1 and TRBJ2-1, with a possible D match to TRBD2 (6 bases). Germline CDR1 reads KGHDR; CDR2 reads SFDVKD. This CDR3 has 16 residues. Trimming took 7 bases from V and 2 from J, leaving 17 bases between them. The CDR3 DNA follows: TGTGCCACCAGCAACCAAAAGCGGGCCACCTACAATGAGCAGTTCTTC. This gives the protein CATSNQKRATYNEQFF.

This clone was seen more than once but under ten times. The gene calls are TRBV28 and TRBJ1-6, with D unresolved. Germline V lookup: CDR1 MDHEN, CDR2 SYDVKM. The V end lost 6 bases, the J end lost 10 bases, and 22 bases lay between the germline ends. This CDR3 region has 16 residues. The CDR3: CASSTPFHSSESPLHF. The CDR3 DNA is TGTGCCAGCAGCACACCCTTTCATTCCTCAGAATCACCCCTCCACTTT.

The gene calls are TRBV6-1 and TRBJ1-5; perhaps TRBD1 as D (5 bases). The CDR3 spans 15 residues. V was clipped by 0 bases and J by 3 bases, with 9 bases between them. CDR1 and CDR2 from the germline V gene are MNHNS and SASEGT. The DNA for the CDR3 is TGTGCCAGCAGTGAAGCGGGAGGGGCCAATCAGCCCCAGCATTTT. Residues: CASSEAGGANQPQHF.

The CDR3 DNA reads as TGTGCCAGCAGCCCGCGGACTAGCGGGAGTTCCAACGAGCAGTACTTC. Its translation is CASSPRTSGSSNEQYF. This chain joins TRBV11-2 and TRBJ2-7; 13 bases are shared with TRBD2. The CDR3 length is 16 residues. The junction had 9 bases not matched to a gene; V was cut back by 5 bases and J by 5 bases. CDR1 and CDR2 from the germline V gene are SGHAT and FQNNGV.

This chain uses TRBV7-8 with TRBJ2-1, with TRBD1 matching over 7 bases. This CDR3 spans 14 amino acids. Per the germline V gene, CDR1 is SGHVS and CDR2 is FQNEAQ. The V segment lost 5 bases and the J segment 2 bases; nucleotides outside the gene matches: 3. The CDR3 DNA follows: TGTGCCAGCAGCCCCGGGACAGCCTACAATGAGCAGTTCTTC. It codes for CASSPGTAYNEQFF.

This clone showed up just a few times. The CDR3: CASSTSPGRYNSPLHF. CDR3 in DNA: TGTGCCAGCAGTACTAGCCCGGGACGGTATAATTCACCCCTCCACTTT. The J gene is TRBJ1-6, the V gene TRBV27; possible D gene TRBD1, 5 bases. Trimming removed 5 bases at V and 4 bases at J, with 15 bases between. From germline, CDR1 is MNHEY and CDR2 SMNVEV (reference sequence). CDR3 length: 16 amino acids.

The chain carries TRBV4-2 and TRBJ1-5; maybe TRBD1 (6 bases). The CDR3 contains 16 residues. Deletions cut 0 bases from V and 6 bases from J, with 15 bases between. The germline CDR1 and CDR2 sequences are LGHNA and YNFKEQ. This chain's CDR3 is CASSQDATGGGQPQHF. CDR3 sequence (DNA): TGTGCCAGCAGCCAAGATGCGACGGGGGGCGGTCAGCCCCAGCATTTT.

The chain employs TRBV5-4 and TRBJ2-5, with TRBD2 identical over 12 bases. This CDR3 is 15 amino acids long. Germline CDR1 is SGHNT and CDR2 is YYREEE (reference sequence). Trimming removed 4 bases from V and 3 bases from J; junction bases left unmatched: 4. The CDR3 coding sequence is TGTGCCAGCAGCGCCGGACTAGCGGGAAAAGAGACCCAGTACTTC. This sequence encodes CASSAGLAGKETQYF.

The chain has TRBV11-3 and TRBJ2-1, with D perhaps matching TRBD1 (5 bases). With 5 bases removed from V and 5 bases from J, the gap between germline ends came to 16 bases. CDR1 is SGHNT, CDR2 YENEEA, per germline. CDR3 length equals 15 residues. CDR3 loop: CASSIRSWGDNEQFF. As DNA, the CDR3 is TGTGCCAGCAGCATAAGATCATGGGGCGACAATGAGCAGTTCTTC.

This chain uses TRBV9 with TRBJ1-2; 8 bases fit TRBD1. This CDR3 has 15 residues. Germline V gene sequence: CDR1 SGDLS, CDR2 YYNGEE. V lost 4 bases and J lost 2; bases outside the gene matches: 7. CDR3 amino acids: CASSQTGQGNYGYTF. The CDR3 DNA sequence: TGTGCCAGCAGCCAGACCGGACAGGGCAACTATGGCTACACCTTC.

This clone was recorded a few times. V is TRBV19 and J is TRBJ2-3, with 12 positions matching TRBD2. The germline gives CDR1 LNHDA, CDR2 SQIVND (reference sequence). The CDR3 runs 17 residues. The V and J ends lost 3 bases and 4 bases, in that order; junction bases with no gene match: 8. The CDR3 coding sequence is TGTGCCAGTAGTATCCGCCGGCTAGCGGGAGGGGCAGATACGCAGTATTTT. Amino acid sequence: CASSIRRLAGGADTQYF.

V and J are TRBV5-1 and TRBJ2-7; TRBD1 might be the D (6 bases). CDR1 and CDR2 from the germline V gene are SGHRS and YFSETQ. This CDR3 spans 14 amino acids. Trimming shortened V by 3 bases and J by 5 bases, and 15 bases separated the two germline ends. CDR3 coding DNA: TGCGCCAGCAGCTCGGATTCAGGGGTTAACGAGCAGTACTTC. Translated: CASSSDSGVNEQYF.

The chain joins TRBV18 to TRBJ2-1; D perhaps matches TRBD1 (6 bases). V was clipped by 2 bases and J by 5 bases, with 13 bases between them. Germline V CDR1 and CDR2: KGHSH, LQKENI. CDR3 length equals 15 residues. CDR3 DNA sequence: TGTGCCAGCTCACCAAAAGGGACAAATGACAATGAGCAGTTCTTC. Residues: CASSPKGTNDNEQFF.

This chain joins TRBV30 and TRBJ2-7; 10 nucleotides align to TRBD1. V lost 5 bases, J lost 2 bases, and 12 bases stayed unmatched. This CDR3 has 16 residues. From germline, CDR1 is GTSNPN and CDR2 SVGIG (reference sequence). The CDR3 reads CAWAYRGGQGTYEQYF. CDR3 nucleotides: TGTGCCTGGGCCTACAGGGGGGGACAGGGGACCTACGAGCAGTACTTC.

The chain is built from TRBV28 and TRBJ2-5; a weak D match, TRBD2 (6 bases). The V gene lost 5 bases and the J gene lost 4 bases, with 14 bases spanning the gap. CDR3 length: 14 residues. Germline V CDR1 and CDR2: MDHEN, SYDVKM. CDR3 sequence reads: CASSLPRGGETQYF. Written as DNA, the CDR3 is TGTGCCAGCAGTCTCCCGCGGGGAGGAGAGACCCAGTACTTC.

On this clone: One junction end disagrees with the germline gene, perhaps due to a read error. CDR3 amino acids: CASSDSRGGRDFF. The DNA of the CDR3 is TGTGCCAGCAGTGACTCCCGGGGGGGGAGGGATTTCTTT. The chain recombines TRBV6-5 with TRBJ1-1; TRBD1 might be the D (5 bases). Germline lookup yields CDR1 MNHEY and CDR2 SVGAGI. This CDR3 is 13 amino acids long.

The V gene is TRBV25-1, the J gene TRBJ1-5; TRBD1 matches 7 bases. The CDR3 length is 16 residues. The junction had 8 bases not matched to a gene; V was cut back by 5 bases and J by 1 base. Germline V gene lookup returns CDR1 MGHDK and CDR2 SYGVNS. The CDR3 DNA reads as TGTGCCAGCAGTTCCGCGACAGGGCTAAGCAATCAGCCCCAGCATTTT. Translation: CASSSATGLSNQPQHF.

The chain combines TRBV28 with TRBJ1-3, with 7 bases fitting TRBD1. The CDR3 extends over 14 amino acids. Germline assignment: CDR1 MDHEN and CDR2 SYDVKM. V dropped 5 bases and J dropped 3; count of bases not matched to a gene: 4. For the CDR3, the DNA is TGTGCCAGCAGTCCGGGACAGCTTGGAAACACCATATATTTT. It codes for CASSPGQLGNTIYF.

This clone appeared a single time. The chain has TRBV7-9 and TRBJ2-2; D might be TRBD1 (6 bases). Trimming took 1 base from V and 4 from J, leaving 10 bases between them. This CDR3 has 15 amino acids. Germline assignment: CDR1 SEHNR and CDR2 FQNEAQ (reference sequence). The CDR3: CASSLGRGVTGELFF. The DNA of the CDR3 is TGTGCCAGCAGCTTAGGCAGGGGCGTCACCGGGGAGCTGTTTTTT.

The rearrangement uses TRBV24-1 and TRBJ2-7; 11 bases agree with TRBD1. From germline, CDR1 is KGHDR and CDR2 SFDVKD. V was pared by 4 bases and J by 2 bases, with 6 bases of the junction left unmatched. This CDR3 region has 16 residues. The CDR3 coding sequence is TGTGCCACCAGTGACCCGGACAGGGGGCGTGCCTACGAGCAGTACTTC. Its translation: CATSDPDRGRAYEQYF.